This entry concerns a single T cell receptor (beta chain). Its antigen remains unknown. V was clipped by 5 bases and J by 6 bases, with 8 bases between them. The CDR3 has 12 amino acids. Germline assignment: CDR1 MNHEY and CDR2 SMNVEV (reference sequence). This sample is part of a study of OX40 agonist ivuxolimab in advanced cancers. Overall study: Patients were infused with ivuxolimab every 2 weeks at 0.01 to 10 mg/kg. Partial responses, seen in three patients, involved one hepatocellular carcinoma and two cutaneous melanomas.

Measured with immunoSEQ multiplex PCR; TCRdb has only the in-frame clones, and not every one. The sample holds tens of thousands of clones, about four fifths seen once. Points from the study as a whole: At 0.1 to 3.0 mg/kg and by week 6, clonal expansion occurred in CD4+ and CD8+ blood T cells.

The clonotype comes from an adult with an advanced solid tumor such as melanoma, head and neck, liver or kidney cancer. The chain has TRBV27 and TRBJ1-5; no clear D. Sample: CD4+ or CD8+ T cells sorted from blood, taken in a trial of the OX40 agonist ivuxolimab. The CDR3 loop is CASSTPPQPQHF. The CDR3 DNA reads as TGTGCCAGCAGTACACCTCCTCAGCCCCAGCATTTT.